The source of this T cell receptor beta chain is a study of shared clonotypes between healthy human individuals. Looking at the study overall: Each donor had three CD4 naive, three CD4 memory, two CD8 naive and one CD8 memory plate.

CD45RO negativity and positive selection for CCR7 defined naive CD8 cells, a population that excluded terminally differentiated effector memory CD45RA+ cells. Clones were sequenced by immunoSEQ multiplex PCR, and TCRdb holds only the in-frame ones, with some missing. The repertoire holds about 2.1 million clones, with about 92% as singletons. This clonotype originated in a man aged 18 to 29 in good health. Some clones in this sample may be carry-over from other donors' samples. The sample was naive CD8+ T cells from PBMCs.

For the CDR3, the DNA is TGTGCCAGCAGCTTAACCAATGAGCAGTTCTTC. Protein sequence: CASSLTNEQFF. J is TRBJ2-1 and V is TRBV9; D is uncertain. Germline lookup yields CDR1 SGDLS and CDR2 YYNGEE. The CDR3 covers 11 residues. V lost 4 bases to trimming and J lost 6 bases, with 5 bases between them.